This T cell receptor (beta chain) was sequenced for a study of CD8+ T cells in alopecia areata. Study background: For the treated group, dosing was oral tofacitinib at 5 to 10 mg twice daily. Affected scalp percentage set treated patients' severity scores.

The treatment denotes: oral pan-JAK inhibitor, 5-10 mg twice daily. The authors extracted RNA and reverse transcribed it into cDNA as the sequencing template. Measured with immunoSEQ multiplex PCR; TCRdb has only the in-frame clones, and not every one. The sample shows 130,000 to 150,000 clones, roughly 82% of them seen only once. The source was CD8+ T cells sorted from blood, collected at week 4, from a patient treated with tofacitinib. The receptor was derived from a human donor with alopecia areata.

DNA for the CDR3: TGTGCCAGCAGTTTAGGACTAGCGGGGGCAGATACGCAGTATTTT. It encodes CASSLGLAGADTQYF. The rearrangement uses TRBV27 and TRBJ2-3; TRBD2 matches 13 bases. There are 15 residues in the CDR3. Germline values: CDR1 MNHEY, CDR2 SMNVEV (reference sequence). V lost 2 bases to trimming and J lost 4 bases; unmatched junction nucleotides: 0.